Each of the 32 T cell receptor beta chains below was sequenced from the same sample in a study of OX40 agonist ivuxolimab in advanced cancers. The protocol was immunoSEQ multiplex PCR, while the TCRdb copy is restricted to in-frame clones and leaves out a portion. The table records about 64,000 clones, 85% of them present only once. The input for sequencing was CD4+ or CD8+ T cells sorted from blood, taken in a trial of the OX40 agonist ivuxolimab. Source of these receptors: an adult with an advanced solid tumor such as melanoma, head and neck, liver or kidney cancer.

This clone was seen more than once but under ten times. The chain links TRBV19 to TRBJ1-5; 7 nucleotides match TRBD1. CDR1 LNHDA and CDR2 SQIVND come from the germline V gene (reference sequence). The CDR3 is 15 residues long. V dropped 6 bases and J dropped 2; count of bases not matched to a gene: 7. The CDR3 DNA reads TGTGCCAGTAGCCGGGACAGCCTTGGCAATCAGCCCCAGCATTTT. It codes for CASSRDSLGNQPQHF.

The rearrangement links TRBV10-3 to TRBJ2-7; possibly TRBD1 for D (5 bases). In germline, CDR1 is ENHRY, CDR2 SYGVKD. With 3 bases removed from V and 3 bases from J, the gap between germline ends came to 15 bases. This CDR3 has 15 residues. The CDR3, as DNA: TGTGCCATCAGTGAACCCCCGGCAGGGAACTACGAGCAGTACTTC. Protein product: CAISEPPAGNYEQYF.

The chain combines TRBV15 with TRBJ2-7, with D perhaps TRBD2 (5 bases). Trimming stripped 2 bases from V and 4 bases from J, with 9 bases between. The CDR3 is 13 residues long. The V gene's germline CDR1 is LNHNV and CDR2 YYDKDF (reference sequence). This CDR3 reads CATSRTRVYEQYF. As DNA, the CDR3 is TGTGCCACCAGCAGAACTAGGGTGTACGAGCAGTACTTC.

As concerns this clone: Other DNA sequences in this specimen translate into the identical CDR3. The CDR3 DNA reads as TGCGCCAGCAGCTTGGGAGGGTCTGGGGCCAACGTCCTGACTTTC. The encoded protein is CASSLGGSGANVLTF. This chain uses TRBV5-1 with TRBJ2-6; D possibly corresponds to TRBD2 (5 bases). The CDR3 has 15 amino acids. Germline values: CDR1 SGHRS, CDR2 YFSETQ. V lost 0 bases to trimming and J lost 1 base, with 5 bases between them.

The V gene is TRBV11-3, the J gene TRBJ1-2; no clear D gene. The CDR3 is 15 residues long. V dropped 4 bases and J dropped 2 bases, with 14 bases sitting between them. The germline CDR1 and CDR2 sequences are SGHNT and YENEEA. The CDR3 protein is CASSSHWTANYGYTF. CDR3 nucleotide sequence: TGTGCCAGCAGCTCCCACTGGACGGCGAACTATGGCTACACCTTC.

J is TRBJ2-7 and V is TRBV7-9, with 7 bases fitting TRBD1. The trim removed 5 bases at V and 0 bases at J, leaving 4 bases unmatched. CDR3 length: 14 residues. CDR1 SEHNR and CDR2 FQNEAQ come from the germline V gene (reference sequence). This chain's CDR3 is CASSPTGPSYEQYF. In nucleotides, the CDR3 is TGTGCCAGCAGCCCGACAGGGCCCTCCTACGAGCAGTACTTC.

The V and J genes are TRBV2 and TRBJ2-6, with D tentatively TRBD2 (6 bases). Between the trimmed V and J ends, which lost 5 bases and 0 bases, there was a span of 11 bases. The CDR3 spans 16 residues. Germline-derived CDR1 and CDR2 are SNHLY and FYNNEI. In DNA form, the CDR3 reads TGTGCCAGCAGTTGGAGCGGGCGCTCTGGGGCCAACGTCCTGACTTTC. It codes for CASSWSGRSGANVLTF. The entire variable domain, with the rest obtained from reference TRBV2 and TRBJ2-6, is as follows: EPEVTQTPSHQVTQMGQEVILRCVPISNHLYFYWYRQILGQKVEFLVSFYNNEISEKSEIFDDQFSVERPDGSNFTLKIRSTKLEDSAMYFCASSWSGRSGANVLTFGAGSRLTVL.

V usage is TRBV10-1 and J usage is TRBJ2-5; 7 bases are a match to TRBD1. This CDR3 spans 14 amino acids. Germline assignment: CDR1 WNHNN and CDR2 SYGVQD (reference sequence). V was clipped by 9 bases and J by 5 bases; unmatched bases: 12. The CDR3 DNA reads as TGCGCCAGGGCAATGACAGGGCGTGGGGAGACCCAGTACTTC. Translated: CARAMTGRGETQYF.

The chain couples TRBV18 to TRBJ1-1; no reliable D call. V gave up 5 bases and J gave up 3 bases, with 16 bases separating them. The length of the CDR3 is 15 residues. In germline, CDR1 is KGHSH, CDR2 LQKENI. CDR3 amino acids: CASSARRQSDTEAFF. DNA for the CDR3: TGTGCCAGCTCAGCCCGCCGACAATCGGACACTGAAGCTTTCTTT.

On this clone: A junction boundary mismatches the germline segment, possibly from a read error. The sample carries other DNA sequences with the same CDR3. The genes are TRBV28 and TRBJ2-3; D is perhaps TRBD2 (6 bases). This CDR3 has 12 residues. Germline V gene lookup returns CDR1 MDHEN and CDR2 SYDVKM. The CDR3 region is CASSLPGETQYF. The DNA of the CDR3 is TGTGCCAGTAGTTTACCGGGGGAGACGCAGTATTTT.

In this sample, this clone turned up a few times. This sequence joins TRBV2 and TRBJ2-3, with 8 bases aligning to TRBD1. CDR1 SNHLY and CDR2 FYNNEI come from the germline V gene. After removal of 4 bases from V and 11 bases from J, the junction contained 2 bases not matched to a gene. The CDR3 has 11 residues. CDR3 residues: CASSGGTGQYF. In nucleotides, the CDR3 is TGTGCCAGCAGTGGTGGGACAGGGCAGTATTTT.

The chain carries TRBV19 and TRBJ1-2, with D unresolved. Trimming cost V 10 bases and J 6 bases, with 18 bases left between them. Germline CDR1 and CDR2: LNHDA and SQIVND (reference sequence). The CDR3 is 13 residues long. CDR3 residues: CATRRNLKDGYTF. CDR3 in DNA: TGTGCCACCAGACGCAATCTTAAGGATGGCTACACCTTC.

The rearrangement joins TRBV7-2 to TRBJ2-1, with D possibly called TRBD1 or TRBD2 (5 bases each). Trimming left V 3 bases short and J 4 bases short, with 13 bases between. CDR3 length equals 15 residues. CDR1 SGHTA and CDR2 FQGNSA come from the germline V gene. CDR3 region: CASSFVPGRYNEQFF. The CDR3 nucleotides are TGTGCCAGCAGCTTCGTCCCGGGACGGTACAATGAGCAGTTCTTC.

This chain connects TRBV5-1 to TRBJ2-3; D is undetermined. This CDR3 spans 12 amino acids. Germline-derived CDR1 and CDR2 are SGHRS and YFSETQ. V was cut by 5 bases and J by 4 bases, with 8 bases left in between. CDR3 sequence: CASRDLADTQYF. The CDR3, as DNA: TGCGCCAGCAGGGACCTCGCAGATACGCAGTATTTT.

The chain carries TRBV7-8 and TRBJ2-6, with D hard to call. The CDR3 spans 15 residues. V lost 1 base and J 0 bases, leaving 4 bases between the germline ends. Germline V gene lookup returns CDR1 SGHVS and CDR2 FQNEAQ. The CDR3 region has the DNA TGTGCCAGCAGCTTAGTCCTCTCTGGGGCCAACGTCCTGACTTTC. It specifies CASSLVLSGANVLTF.

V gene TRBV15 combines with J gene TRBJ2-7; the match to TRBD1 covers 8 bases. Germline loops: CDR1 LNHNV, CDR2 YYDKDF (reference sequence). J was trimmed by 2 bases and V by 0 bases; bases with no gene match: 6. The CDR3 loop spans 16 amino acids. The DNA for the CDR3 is TGTGCCACCAGCAGAGATCGAAGCAGGGGGCCCTACGAGCAGTACTTC. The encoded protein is CATSRDRSRGPYEQYF.

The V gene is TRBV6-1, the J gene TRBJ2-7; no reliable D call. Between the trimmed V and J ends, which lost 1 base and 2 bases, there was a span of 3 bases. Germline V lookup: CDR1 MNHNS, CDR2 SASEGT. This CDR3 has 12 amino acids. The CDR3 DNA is TGTGCCAGCAGTGAAGTAGCCTACGAGCAGTACTTC. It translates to CASSEVAYEQYF.

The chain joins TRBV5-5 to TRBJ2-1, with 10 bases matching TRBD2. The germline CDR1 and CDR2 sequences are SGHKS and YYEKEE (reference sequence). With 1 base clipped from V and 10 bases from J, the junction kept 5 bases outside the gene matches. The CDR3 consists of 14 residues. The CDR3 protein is CASSLTSGVREQFF. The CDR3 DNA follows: TGTGCCAGCAGCTTGACTAGCGGGGTGCGAGAGCAGTTCTTC.

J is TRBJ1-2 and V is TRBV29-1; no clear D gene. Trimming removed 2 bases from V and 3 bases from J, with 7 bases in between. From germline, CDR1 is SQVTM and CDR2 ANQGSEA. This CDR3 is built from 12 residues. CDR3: CSVEPVDYGYTF. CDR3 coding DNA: TGCAGCGTTGAACCGGTGGACTATGGCTACACCTTC.

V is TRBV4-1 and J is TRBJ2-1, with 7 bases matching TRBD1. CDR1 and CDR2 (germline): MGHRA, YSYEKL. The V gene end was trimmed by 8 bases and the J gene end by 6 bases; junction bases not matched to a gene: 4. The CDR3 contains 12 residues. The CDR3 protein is CASGQVGNEQFF. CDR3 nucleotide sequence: TGCGCCAGCGGACAGGTGGGCAATGAGCAGTTCTTC.

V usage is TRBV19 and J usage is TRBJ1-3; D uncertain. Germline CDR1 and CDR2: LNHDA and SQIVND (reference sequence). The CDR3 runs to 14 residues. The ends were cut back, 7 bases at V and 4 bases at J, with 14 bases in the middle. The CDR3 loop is CASTRGSFGNTIYF. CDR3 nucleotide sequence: TGTGCCAGTACTCGCGGCAGCTTCGGAAACACCATATATTTT.

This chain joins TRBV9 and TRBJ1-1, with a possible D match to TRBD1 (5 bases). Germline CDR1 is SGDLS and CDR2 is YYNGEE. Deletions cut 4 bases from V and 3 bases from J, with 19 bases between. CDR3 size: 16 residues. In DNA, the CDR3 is TGTGCCAGCAGCCCAGGCTTCGGGCAGGGAGACACTGAAGCTTTCTTT. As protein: CASSPGFGQGDTEAFF. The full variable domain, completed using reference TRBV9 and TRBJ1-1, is DSGVTQTPKHLITATGQRVTLRCSPRSGDLSVYWYQQSLDQGLQFLIQYYNGEERAKGNILERFSAQQFPDLHSELNLSSLELGDSALYFCASSPGFGQGDTEAFFGQGTRLTVV.

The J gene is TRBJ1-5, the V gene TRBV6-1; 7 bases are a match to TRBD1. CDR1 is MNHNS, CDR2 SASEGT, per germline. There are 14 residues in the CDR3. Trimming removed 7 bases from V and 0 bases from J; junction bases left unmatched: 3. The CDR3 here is CASIQGRSNQPQHF. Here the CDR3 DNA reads TGTGCCAGCATACAGGGGCGTAGCAATCAGCCCCAGCATTTT.

The CDR3 loop reads CASTKGTGADTQYF. The CDR3 region has the DNA TGTGCCAGTACCAAGGGGACAGGGGCAGATACGCAGTATTTT. The J gene is TRBJ2-3, the V gene TRBV19; 10 bases align to TRBD1. The CDR3 covers 14 residues. Trimming at V came to 7 bases and at J to 4 bases, leaving 5 bases not matched to a gene. Germline V gene lookup returns CDR1 LNHDA and CDR2 SQIVND (reference sequence).

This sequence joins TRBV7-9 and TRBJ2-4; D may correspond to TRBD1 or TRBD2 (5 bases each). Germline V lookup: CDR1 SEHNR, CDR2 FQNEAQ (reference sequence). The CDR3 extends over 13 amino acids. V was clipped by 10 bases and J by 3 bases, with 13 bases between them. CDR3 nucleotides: TGTGCCACCACCGGGACGGGCAAAAACATTCAGTACTTC. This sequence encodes CATTGTGKNIQYF.

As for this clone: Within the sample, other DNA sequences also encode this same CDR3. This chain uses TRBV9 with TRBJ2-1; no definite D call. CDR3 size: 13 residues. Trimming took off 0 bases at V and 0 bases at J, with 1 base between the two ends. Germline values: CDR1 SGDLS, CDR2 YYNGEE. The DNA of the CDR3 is TGTGCCAGCAGCGTAGGCTCCTACAATGAGCAGTTCTTC. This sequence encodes CASSVGSYNEQFF.

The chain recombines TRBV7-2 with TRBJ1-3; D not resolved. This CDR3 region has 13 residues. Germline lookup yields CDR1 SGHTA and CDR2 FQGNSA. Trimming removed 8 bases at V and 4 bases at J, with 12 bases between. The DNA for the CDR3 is TGTGCCAGCGGTCGGGGATTAGGAAACACCATATATTTT. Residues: CASGRGLGNTIYF.

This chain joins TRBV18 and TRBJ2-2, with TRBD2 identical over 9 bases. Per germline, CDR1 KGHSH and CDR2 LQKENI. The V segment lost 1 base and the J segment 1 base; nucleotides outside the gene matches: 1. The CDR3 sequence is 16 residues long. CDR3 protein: CASSPQTSGNTGELFF. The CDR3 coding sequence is TGTGCCAGCTCACCACAGACTAGCGGGAACACCGGGGAGCTGTTTTTT.

CDR3 DNA: TGTGCCAGCTCACGGAACCGGGACTTCAGCTCCTACGAGCAGTACTTC. This encodes CASSRNRDFSSYEQYF. The chain employs TRBV18 and TRBJ2-7; the D gene is possibly TRBD2 (6 bases). V was pared by 4 bases and J by 0 bases, with 16 bases between. Germline assignment: CDR1 KGHSH and CDR2 LQKENI. The CDR3 loop spans 16 amino acids.

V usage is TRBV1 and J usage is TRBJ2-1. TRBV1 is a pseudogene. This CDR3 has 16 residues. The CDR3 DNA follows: TGCACCAGCAGCCGGGGACCGTCGCGGGCTTACAATGAGCAGTTCTTC. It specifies CTSSRGPSRAYNEQFF.

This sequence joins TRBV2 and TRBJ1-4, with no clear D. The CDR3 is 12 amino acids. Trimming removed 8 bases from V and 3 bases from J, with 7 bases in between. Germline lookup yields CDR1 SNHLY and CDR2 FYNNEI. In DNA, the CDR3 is TGTGCCAGCGGCTCGGCTAATGAAAAACTGTTTTTT. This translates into CASGSANEKLFF.

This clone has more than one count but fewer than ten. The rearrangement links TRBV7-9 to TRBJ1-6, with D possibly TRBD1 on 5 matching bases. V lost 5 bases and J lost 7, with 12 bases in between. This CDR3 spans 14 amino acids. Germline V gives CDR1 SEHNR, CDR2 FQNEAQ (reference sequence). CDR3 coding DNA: TGTGCCAGCAGCCCGGGGACCGCGAATTCACCCCTCCACTTT. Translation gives CASSPGTANSPLHF.